These 7 T cell receptor beta chains originate from one sample sequenced in a study of response to subunit inactivated influenza vaccine. A single record per CDR3 protein comes from TCRdb applying MiXCR to the RT-PCR reads. Of hundreds of thousands of distinct CDR3 sequences detected, about 11% appear once; the ten largest clones hold around 10%. The sample was also reused in another study, on T cells expressing NK-cell markers. That source notes: As the method of synthesis, 5'RACE template switching with UMIs yielded TCR beta cDNA.

The input for sequencing was PBMCs from blood, taken on the day of vaccination. These receptors were obtained from a middle-aged man who received an inactivated influenza vaccine.

The rearrangement joins TRBV12-3 or TRBV12-4 to TRBJ2-3; D gene ambiguous. The CDR3 is 14 amino acids. Between the trimmed V and J ends, which lost 3 bases and 2 bases, there was a span of 9 bases. The CDR3 sequence: CASSLQAPTDTQYF. CDR3 bases: TGTGCCAGCAGTTTGCAGGCCCCCACAGATACGCAGTATTTT.

A few counts support this clonotype. V and J are TRBV9 and TRBJ2-3, with D perhaps TRBD1 or TRBD2 (6 bases each). V gave up 6 bases and J gave up 5 bases, with 16 bases separating them. The CDR3 has 14 residues. Germline V lookup: CDR1 SGDLS, CDR2 YYNGEE. The chain's CDR3 is CASNEGGGVDTQYF. In DNA, the CDR3 is TGTGCCAGCAACGAGGGGGGCGGTGTAGATACGCAGTATTTT.

This clonotype was detected many times. V gene TRBV11-2 combines with J gene TRBJ2-7, with 12 bases that match TRBD2. Trimming took 5 bases from V and 0 from J; bases not matched to a gene: 8. Germline V lookup: CDR1 SGHAT, CDR2 FQNNGV. The CDR3 is 17 residues long. CDR3 region: CASSTGLAGISSYEQYF. The CDR3 DNA sequence: TGTGCCAGCAGCACCGGACTAGCGGGGATCTCCTCCTACGAGCAGTACTTC.

This clonotype showed up just a few times. The CDR3 here is CASRHSNTEAFF. As DNA, the CDR3 is TGTGCCTCGCGACACTCGAACACTGAAGCTTTCTTT. The rearrangement joins TRBV25-1 to TRBJ1-1; D unresolved. Germline assignment: CDR1 MGHDK and CDR2 SYGVNS. The CDR3 loop spans 12 amino acids. V lost 11 bases to trimming and J lost 1 base, with 11 bases between them.

The rearrangement joins TRBV4-2 to TRBJ2-6; the D gene is possibly TRBD2 (7 bases). V lost 0 bases to trimming and J lost 0 bases, with 15 bases between them. The CDR3 contains 19 residues. Germline V gene sequence: CDR1 LGHNA, CDR2 YNFKEQ. The CDR3 region is CASSQDWGGDYSGANVLTF. The CDR3 DNA reads as TGTGCCAGCAGCCAAGATTGGGGGGGCGACTACTCTGGGGCCAACGTCCTGACTTTC.

The chain links TRBV24-1 to TRBJ2-7; 10 bases agree with TRBD2. The CDR3 extends over 15 amino acids. CDR1 and CDR2 (germline): KGHDR, SFDVKD. Trimming at V came to 3 bases and at J to 3 bases, leaving 4 bases not matched to a gene. The CDR3 DNA sequence: TGTGCCACCAGTGATCCACTAGCGGGGAGCTACGAGCAGTACTTC. Translation gives CATSDPLAGSYEQYF.

The chain recombines TRBV27 with TRBJ1-5; D unresolved. The CDR3 is 16 residues long. Trimming shortened V by 6 bases and J by 0 bases, and 15 bases separated the two germline ends. Germline values: CDR1 MNHEY, CDR2 SMNVEV (reference sequence). The CDR3 spells CASRRSSGYSNQPQHF. The DNA for the CDR3 is TGTGCCAGCAGGCGATCTTCTGGGTATAGCAATCAGCCCCAGCATTTT.